Following are 2 T cell receptor beta chains from one sample sequenced in a study of blood T cell repertoires in COVID-19 (dated by TCRdb to the early 2020s). The method behind the library was the immunoSEQ multiplex PCR assay. TCRdb obtained this table from immuneACCESS and retained in-frame rearrangements with V and J assigned. These tables miss some clones; where compared with another copy, unresolved V genes account for less than half of the shortfall, and the remainder is unexplained. This sample holds 100,000 to 150,000 clones; roughly 80% were observed only once. Approximately 16% of the sample is held by the ten biggest clonotypes. Source material: peripheral blood. These receptors were obtained from a woman aged 50 to 60 with acute or convalescent COVID-19.

The chain is built from TRBV19 and TRBJ1-3; possible D gene TRBD1, 5 bases. The CDR3 length is 17 residues. Looked up from germline, CDR1 is LNHDA and CDR2 is SQIVND (reference sequence). V was cut by 3 bases and J by 0 bases, with 15 bases left in between. The chain's CDR3 is CASSIRAGQGSGNTIYF. The CDR3 coding sequence is TGTGCCAGTAGTATTCGGGCAGGACAAGGCTCTGGAAACACCATATATTTT.

The chain is built from TRBV6-5 and TRBJ1-6; 9 bases match TRBD1. This CDR3 spans 14 amino acids. Per the germline V gene, CDR1 is MNHEY and CDR2 is SVGAGI. V shed 10 bases, J shed 10 bases, and the junction held 11 bases outside the gene matches. This chain's CDR3 is CATQGRDRASPLHF. The CDR3 nucleotides read TGTGCCACCCAAGGACGGGACAGGGCGTCACCCCTCCACTTT.